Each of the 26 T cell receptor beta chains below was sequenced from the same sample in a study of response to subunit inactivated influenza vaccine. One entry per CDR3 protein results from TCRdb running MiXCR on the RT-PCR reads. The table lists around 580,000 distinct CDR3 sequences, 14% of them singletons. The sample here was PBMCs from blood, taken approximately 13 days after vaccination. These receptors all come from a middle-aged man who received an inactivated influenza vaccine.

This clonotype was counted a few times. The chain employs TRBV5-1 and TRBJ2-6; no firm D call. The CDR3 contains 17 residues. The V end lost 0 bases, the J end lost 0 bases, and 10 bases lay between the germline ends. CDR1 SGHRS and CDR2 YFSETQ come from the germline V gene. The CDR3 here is CASSLEVLSSGANVLTF. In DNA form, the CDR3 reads TGCGCCAGCAGCTTGGAGGTTTTAAGCTCTGGGGCCAACGTCCTGACTTTC.

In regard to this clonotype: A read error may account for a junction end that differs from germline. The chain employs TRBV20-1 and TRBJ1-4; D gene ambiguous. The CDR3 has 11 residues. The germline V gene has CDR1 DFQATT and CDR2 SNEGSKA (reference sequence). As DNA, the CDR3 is TGCAGTGCGTCTGACTGGGAAAAACAGTTTTTT. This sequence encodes CSASDWEKQFF.

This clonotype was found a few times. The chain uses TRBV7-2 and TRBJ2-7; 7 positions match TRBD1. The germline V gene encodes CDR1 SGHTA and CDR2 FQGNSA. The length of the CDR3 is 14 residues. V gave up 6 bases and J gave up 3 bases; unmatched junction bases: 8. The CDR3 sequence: CASRDPGQLYEQYF. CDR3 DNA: TGTGCCAGCAGAGATCCGGGACAGCTCTACGAGCAGTACTTC.

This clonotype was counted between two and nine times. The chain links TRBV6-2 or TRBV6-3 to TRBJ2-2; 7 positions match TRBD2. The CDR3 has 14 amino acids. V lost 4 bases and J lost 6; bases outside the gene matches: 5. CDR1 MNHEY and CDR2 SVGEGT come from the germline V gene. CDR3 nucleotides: TGTGCCAGCAGTTTCAGACTAGCTTCCGGGGAGCTGTTTTTT. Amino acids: CASSFRLASGELFF.

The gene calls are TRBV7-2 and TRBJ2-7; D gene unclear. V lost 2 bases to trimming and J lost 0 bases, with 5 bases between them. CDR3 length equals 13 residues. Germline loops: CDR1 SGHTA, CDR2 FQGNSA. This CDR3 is CASSLTPSYEQYF. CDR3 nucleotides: TGTGCCAGCAGCTTAACCCCCTCCTACGAGCAGTACTTC. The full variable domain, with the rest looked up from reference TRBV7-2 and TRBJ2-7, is GAGVSQSPSNKVTEKGKDVELRCDPISGHTALYWYRQSLGQGLEFLIYFQGNSAPDKSGLPSDRFSAERTGGSVSTLTIQRTQQEDSAVYLCASSLTPSYEQYFGPGTRLTVT.

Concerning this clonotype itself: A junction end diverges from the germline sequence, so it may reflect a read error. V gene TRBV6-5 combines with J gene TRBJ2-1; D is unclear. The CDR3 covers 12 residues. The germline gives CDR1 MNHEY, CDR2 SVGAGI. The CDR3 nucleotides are TGTGCCAGCAGTCCTCCGGGCCCCCGTTGGGACTTC. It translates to CASSPPGPRWDF.

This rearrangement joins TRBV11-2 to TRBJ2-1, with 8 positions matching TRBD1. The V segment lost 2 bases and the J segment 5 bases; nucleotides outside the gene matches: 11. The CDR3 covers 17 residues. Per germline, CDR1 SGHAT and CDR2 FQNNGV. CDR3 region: CASSLLKLGTGDNEQFF. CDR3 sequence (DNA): TGTGCCAGCAGCTTATTGAAGCTGGGGACAGGAGACAATGAGCAGTTCTTC.

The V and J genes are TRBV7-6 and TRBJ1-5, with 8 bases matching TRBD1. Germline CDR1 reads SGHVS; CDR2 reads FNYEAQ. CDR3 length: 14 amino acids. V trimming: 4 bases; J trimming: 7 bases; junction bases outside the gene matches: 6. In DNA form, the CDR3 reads TGTGCCAGCAGCTGGGACAGGTGGAACCAGCCCCAGCATTTT. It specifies CASSWDRWNQPQHF.

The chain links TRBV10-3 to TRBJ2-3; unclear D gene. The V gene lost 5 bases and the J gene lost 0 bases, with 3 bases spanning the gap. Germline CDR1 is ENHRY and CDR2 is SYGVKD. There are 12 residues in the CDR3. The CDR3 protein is CAISSSTDTQYF. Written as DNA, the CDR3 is TGTGCCATCAGTAGTAGCACAGATACGCAGTATTTT.

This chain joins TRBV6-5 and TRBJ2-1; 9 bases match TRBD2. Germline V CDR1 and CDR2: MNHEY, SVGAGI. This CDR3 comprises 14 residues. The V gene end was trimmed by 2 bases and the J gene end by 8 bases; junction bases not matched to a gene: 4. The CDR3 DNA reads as TGTGCCAGCAGTTACCAGCGGGAGGACGATGAGCAGTTCTTC. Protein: CASSYQREDDEQFF.

The chain's CDR3 is CASSFRRKNTEAFF. The CDR3 DNA follows: TGTGCCAGCAGCTTTCGGAGAAAGAACACTGAAGCTTTCTTT. V is TRBV7-2 and J is TRBJ1-1; D is unresolved. The V gene lost 3 bases and the J gene lost 1 base, with 9 bases spanning the gap. CDR1 and CDR2 (germline): SGHTA, FQGNSA. CDR3 size: 14 residues.

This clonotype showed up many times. CDR3 sequence (DNA): TGTGCCAGCTGTCCCCTAGGGCCCAATGAGCAGTTCTTC. As protein: CASCPLGPNEQFF. The J gene is TRBJ2-1, the V gene TRBV2, with D unclear. The germline gives CDR1 SNHLY, CDR2 FYNNEI. The CDR3 sequence is 13 residues long. Trimming left V 8 bases short and J 6 bases short, with 14 bases between.

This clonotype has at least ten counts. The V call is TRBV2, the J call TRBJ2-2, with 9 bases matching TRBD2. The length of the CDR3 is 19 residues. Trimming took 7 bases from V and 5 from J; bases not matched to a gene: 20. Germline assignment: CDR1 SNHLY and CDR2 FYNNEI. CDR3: CASMGPGGSGRSGTGELFF. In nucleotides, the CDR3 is TGTGCCAGCATGGGACCGGGTGGTAGCGGGAGATCGGGAACCGGGGAGCTGTTTTTT.

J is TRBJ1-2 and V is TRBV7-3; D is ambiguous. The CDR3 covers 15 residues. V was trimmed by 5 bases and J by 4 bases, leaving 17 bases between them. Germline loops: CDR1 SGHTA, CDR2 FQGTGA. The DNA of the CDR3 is TGTGCCAGCAGCCTAATACGAGCCCCAGTCTATGGCTACACCTTC. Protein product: CASSLIRAPVYGYTF.

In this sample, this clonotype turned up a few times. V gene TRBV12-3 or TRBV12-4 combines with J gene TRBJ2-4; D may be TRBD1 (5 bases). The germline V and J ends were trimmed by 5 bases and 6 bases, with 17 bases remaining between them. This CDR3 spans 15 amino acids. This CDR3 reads CASSHPQGSRNIQYF. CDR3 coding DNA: TGTGCCAGCAGTCACCCTCAGGGTTCTAGAAACATTCAGTACTTC.

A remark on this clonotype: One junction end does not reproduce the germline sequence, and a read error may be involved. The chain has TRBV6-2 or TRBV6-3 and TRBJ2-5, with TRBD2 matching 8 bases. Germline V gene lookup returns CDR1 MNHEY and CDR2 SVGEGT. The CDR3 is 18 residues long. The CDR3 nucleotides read TGTGACAGCACCCAACCTCGAATGGCGGGAGGCCAGTTGAAGACCCAGTACTTC. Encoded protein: CDSTQPRMAGGQLKTQYF.

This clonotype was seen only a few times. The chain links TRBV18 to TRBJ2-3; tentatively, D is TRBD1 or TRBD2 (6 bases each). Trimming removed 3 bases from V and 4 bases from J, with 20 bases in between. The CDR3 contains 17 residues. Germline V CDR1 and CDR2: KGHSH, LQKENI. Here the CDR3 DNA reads TGTGCCAGCTCACCTCAACGGGGGCAGGGCTTCTCAGATACGCAGTATTTT. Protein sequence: CASSPQRGQGFSDTQYF.

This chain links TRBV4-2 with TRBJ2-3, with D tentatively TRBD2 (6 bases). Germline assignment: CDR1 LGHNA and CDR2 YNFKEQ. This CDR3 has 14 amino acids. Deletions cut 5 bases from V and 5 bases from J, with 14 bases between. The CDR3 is CASSSRGSQDTQYF. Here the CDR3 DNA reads TGTGCCAGCAGCTCGCGGGGTTCCCAAGATACGCAGTATTTT.

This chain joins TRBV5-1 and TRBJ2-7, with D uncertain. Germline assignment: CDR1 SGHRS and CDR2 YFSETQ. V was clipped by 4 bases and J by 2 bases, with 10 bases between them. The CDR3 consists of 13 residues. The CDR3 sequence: CASSPQNTYEQYF. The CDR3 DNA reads TGCGCCAGCAGCCCCCAGAATACCTACGAGCAGTACTTC.

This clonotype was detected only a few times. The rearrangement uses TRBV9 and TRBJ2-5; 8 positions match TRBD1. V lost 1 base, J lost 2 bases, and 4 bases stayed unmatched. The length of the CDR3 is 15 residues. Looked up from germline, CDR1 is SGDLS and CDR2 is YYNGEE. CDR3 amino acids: CASSVWTGSQETQYF. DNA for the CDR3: TGTGCCAGCAGCGTATGGACAGGGTCTCAAGAGACCCAGTACTTC.

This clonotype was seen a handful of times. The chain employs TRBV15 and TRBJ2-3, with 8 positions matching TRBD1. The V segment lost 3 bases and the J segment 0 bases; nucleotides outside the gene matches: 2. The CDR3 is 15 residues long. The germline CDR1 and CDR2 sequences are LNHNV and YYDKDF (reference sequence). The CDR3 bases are TGTGCCACCAGCAGCCGGGACAGGAGCACAGATACGCAGTATTTT. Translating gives CATSSRDRSTDTQYF.

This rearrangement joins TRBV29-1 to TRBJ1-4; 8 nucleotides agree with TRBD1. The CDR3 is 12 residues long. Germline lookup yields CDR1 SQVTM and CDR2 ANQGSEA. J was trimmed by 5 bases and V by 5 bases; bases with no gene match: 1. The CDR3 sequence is CSVPGGNEKLFF. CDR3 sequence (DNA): TGCAGCGTTCCAGGGGGCAATGAAAAACTGTTTTTT.

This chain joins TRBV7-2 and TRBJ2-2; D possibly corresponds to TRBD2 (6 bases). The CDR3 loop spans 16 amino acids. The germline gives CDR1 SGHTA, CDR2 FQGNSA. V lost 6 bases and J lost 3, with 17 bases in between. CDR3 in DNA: TGTGCCAGCAGACGCCGGGGCGGGGTTGACACCGGGGAGCTGTTTTTT. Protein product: CASRRRGGVDTGELFF. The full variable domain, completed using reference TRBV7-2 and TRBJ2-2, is GAGVSQSPSNKVTEKGKDVELRCDPISGHTALYWYRQSLGQGLEFLIYFQGNSAPDKSGLPSDRFSAERTGGSVSTLTIQRTQQEDSAVYLCASRRRGGVDTGELFFGEGSRLTVL.

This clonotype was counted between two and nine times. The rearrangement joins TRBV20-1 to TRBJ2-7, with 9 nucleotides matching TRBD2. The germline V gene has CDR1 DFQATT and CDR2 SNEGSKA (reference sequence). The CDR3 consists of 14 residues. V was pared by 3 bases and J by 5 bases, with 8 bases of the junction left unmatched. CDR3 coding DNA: TGCAGTGCTAGCCACGCGGGAGGGCCCCACGAGCAGTACTTC. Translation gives CSASHAGGPHEQYF.

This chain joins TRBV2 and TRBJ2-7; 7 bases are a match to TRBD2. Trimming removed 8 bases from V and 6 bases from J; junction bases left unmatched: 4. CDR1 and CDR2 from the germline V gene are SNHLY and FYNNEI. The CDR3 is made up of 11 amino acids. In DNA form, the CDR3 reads TGTGCCAGCTGGGGGGGTTTCGAGCAGTACTTC. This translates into CASWGGFEQYF.

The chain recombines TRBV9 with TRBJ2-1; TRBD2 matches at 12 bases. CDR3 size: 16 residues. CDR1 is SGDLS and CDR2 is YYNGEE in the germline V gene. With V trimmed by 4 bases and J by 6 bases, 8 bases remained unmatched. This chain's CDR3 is CASSSGEGLAGNEQFF. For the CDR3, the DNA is TGTGCCAGCAGCTCGGGGGAGGGACTAGCGGGCAATGAGCAGTTCTTC. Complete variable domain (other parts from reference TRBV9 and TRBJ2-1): DSGVTQTPKHLITATGQRVTLRCSPRSGDLSVYWYQQSLDQGLQFLIQYYNGEERAKGNILERFSAQQFPDLHSELNLSSLELGDSALYFCASSSGEGLAGNEQFFGPGTRLTVL.